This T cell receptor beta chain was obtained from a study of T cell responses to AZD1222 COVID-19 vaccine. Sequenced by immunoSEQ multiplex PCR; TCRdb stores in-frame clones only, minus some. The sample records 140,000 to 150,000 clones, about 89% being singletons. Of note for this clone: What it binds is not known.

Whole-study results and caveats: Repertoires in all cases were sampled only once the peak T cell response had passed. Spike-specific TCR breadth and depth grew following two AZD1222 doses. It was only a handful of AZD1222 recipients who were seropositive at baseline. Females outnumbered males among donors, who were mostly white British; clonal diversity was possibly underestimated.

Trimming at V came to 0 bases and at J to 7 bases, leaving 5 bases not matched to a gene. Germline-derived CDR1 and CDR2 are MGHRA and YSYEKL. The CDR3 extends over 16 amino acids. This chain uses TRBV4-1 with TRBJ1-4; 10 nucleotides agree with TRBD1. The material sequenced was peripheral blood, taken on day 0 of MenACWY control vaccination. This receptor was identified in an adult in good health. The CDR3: CASSQDGGQGSEKLFF. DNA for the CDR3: TGCGCCAGCAGCCAAGATGGGGGACAGGGGAGTGAAAAACTGTTTTTT.